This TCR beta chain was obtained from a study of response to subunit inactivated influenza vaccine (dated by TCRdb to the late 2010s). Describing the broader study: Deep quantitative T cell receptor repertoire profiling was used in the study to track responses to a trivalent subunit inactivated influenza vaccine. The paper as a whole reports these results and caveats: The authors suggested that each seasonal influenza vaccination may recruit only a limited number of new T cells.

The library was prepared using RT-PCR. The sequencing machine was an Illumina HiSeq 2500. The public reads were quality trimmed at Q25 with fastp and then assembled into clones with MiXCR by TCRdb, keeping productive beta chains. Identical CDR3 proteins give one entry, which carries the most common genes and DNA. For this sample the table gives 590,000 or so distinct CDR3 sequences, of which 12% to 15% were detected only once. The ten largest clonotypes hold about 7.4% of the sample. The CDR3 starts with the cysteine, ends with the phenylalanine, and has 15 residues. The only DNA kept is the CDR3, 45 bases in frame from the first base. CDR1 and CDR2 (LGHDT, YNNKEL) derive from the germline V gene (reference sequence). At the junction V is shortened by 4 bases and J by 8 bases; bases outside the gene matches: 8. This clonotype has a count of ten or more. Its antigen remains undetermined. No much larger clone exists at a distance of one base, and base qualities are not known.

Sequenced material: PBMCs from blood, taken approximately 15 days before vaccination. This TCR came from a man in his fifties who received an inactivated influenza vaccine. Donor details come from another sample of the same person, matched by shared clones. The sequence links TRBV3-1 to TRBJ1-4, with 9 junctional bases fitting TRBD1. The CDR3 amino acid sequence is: CASSLQTGGREKLFF. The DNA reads TGTGCCAGCAGCCTTCAGACAGGGGGTCGCGAAAAACTGTTTTTT.